These T cell receptor beta chains were read from a single sample in a study of control samples from healthy donors and cancer patients. This table comes from immunoSEQ multiplex PCR, and its TCRdb copy is limited to in-frame clones, with some not included. Of under 70,000 clones detected, approximately 94% appear once; the ten largest clones hold roughly 1.1%. Sequencing used blood. The receptors originated from a woman under 30 in good health. Each CDR3 is given without its conserved first and last residue. The order of the fields is J gene, CDR3 length, V gene, CDR3 protein.

>TRBJ2-1|12|TRBV3-1/TRBV3-2
ASSQLSGNNEQF
>TRBJ2-2|18|TRBV4-3
ASSQDAGTSGGANTGELF
>TRBJ1-6|18|TRBV27
ASSYGYEGRRGSYNSPLH
>TRBJ2-5|12|TRBV6-6
ASSYSNTRETQY
>TRBJ1-3|13|TRBV5-5
ASRASLAAGNTIY
>TRBJ1-2|15|TRBV28
ASSFSIVEGLGGGYT
>TRBJ1-1|11|TRBV12-3/TRBV12-4
ASTLTGGTEAF
>TRBJ1-2|10|TRBV6-5
ASSRELYGYT
>TRBJ2-7|12|TRBV2
ASSVGPGSYEQY
>TRBJ1-1|12|TRBV2
ASRVGTWNTEAF
>TRBJ2-1|13|TRBV13
ASSFLGAGRNEQF
>TRBJ1-2|11|TRBV10-3
AISERSDYGYT
>TRBJ1-2|14|TRBV11-3
ASSLNGAGAGGGYT
>TRBJ2-5|11|TRBV5-1
ASKRVGEETQY
>TRBJ2-5|14|TRBV9
ASGGGPSLAQETQY